The 3 T cell receptor beta chains below come from one sample, sequenced in a study of blood T cell repertoires in COVID-19. TCRdb's table, derived via immunoSEQ multiplex PCR, lists solely in-frame clones and lacks some. The sample lists around 50,000 clones; 70% to 90% were seen once. Material for sequencing was peripheral blood. These receptors originate from a man in his 60s with acute or convalescent COVID-19.

The rearrangement uses TRBV7-3 and TRBJ2-2; 8 nucleotides line up with TRBD2. V trimming: 0 bases; J trimming: 6 bases; junction bases outside the gene matches: 9. The CDR3 spans 17 residues. From germline, CDR1 is SGHTA and CDR2 FQGTGA. The CDR3 DNA sequence: TGTGCCAGCAGCTTAACTAGCGGGGTTAAAGAGGCCGGGGAGCTGTTTTTT. This sequence encodes CASSLTSGVKEAGELFF.

The rearrangement links TRBV29-1 to TRBJ1-4, with 7 nucleotides matching TRBD1. The CDR3 runs 13 residues. V lost 6 bases to trimming and J lost 8 bases; unmatched junction nucleotides: 9. Germline assignment: CDR1 SQVTM and CDR2 ANQGSEA. CDR3 in DNA: TGCAGCGTGAGACAGGGAGGTGGGGAAAAACTGTTTTTT. Encoded protein: CSVRQGGGEKLFF.

This clone has only one observation. The V gene is TRBV6-5, the J gene TRBJ1-2; D is perhaps TRBD1 (6 bases). The V gene lost 6 bases and the J gene lost 5 bases, with 13 bases spanning the gap. Germline V CDR1 and CDR2: MNHEY, SVGAGI. This CDR3 is built from 13 residues. DNA for the CDR3: TGTGCCAGCAGCCTACAGGGAAAATATGGCTACACCTTC. Encoded protein: CASSLQGKYGYTF.